The 18 T cell receptor beta chains listed next were all sequenced from one sample in a study of identical twins. TCRdb fed the 5' RACE reads into MiXCR, producing one record per CDR3 protein. The data show about 920,000 distinct CDR3 sequences, over 9% seen once. This sample was also put to use in a study of yellow fever vaccine responses in identical twins.

Source material: PBMCs. Receptor source: a woman between 18 and 30 years old in good health.

J is TRBJ2-1 and V is TRBV24-1; D uncertain. This CDR3 spans 14 amino acids. V gave up 9 bases and J gave up 1 base, with 12 bases separating them. Germline assignment: CDR1 KGHDR and CDR2 SFDVKD. CDR3 DNA sequence: TGTGCCACCCGGAACTCTAAGTCCTACAATGAGCAGTTCTTC. Translating it yields CATRNSKSYNEQFF.

This clonotype was counted at least ten times. This sequence joins TRBV3-1 and TRBJ1-1; D remains ambiguous. The CDR3 totals 12 residues. Germline V lookup: CDR1 LGHDT, CDR2 YNNKEL (reference sequence). V lost 0 bases to trimming and J lost 3 bases, with 2 bases between them. The CDR3 is CASSQDYTEAFF. CDR3 in DNA: TGTGCCAGCAGCCAAGATTACACTGAAGCTTTCTTT.

This clonotype was seen a few times. CDR3 in DNA: TGCGCCAGCAGCGCCCAAGGTGGGAATGGCTACACCTTC. It specifies CASSAQGGNGYTF. The chain is built from TRBV10-1 and TRBJ1-2; no firm D call. Trimming took off 6 bases at V and 6 bases at J, with 14 bases between the two ends. The CDR3 spans 13 residues. In germline, CDR1 is WNHNN, CDR2 SYGVQD (reference sequence).

This clonotype was seen just once. The genes are TRBV7-8 and TRBJ2-2; D might be TRBD2 (6 bases). Deletions cut 2 bases from V and 2 bases from J, with 12 bases between. The CDR3 is made up of 16 amino acids. Germline V gene data show CDR1 as SGHVS and CDR2 as FQNEAQ. CDR3 nucleotides: TGTGCCAGCAGCTTAAGTCCCGGGGGTAACACCGGGGAGCTGTTTTTT. This gives the protein CASSLSPGGNTGELFF.

The chain is built from TRBV7-2 and TRBJ2-1; D uncertain. This CDR3 is 13 amino acids long. Germline lookup yields CDR1 SGHTA and CDR2 FQGNSA. The germline V and J ends were trimmed by 1 base and 13 bases, with 14 bases remaining between them. DNA for the CDR3: TGTGCCAGCAGCTTAGATTTGGTTGCGCCCCAGTTCTTC. Amino acid sequence: CASSLDLVAPQFF. Based on the CDR3 plus reference TRBV7-2 and TRBJ2-1, the full variable domain is GAGVSQSPSNKVTEKGKDVELRCDPISGHTALYWYRQSLGQGLEFLIYFQGNSAPDKSGLPSDRFSAERTGGSVSTLTIQRTQQEDSAVYLCASSLDLVAPQFFGPGTRLTVL.

Comments on this clonotype: This could be a read error, since a much larger clone is one nucleotide away. The chain links TRBV5-1 to TRBJ1-2; a weak D match, TRBD1 (5 bases). This CDR3 region has 14 residues. V shed 4 bases and J shed 4 bases, with 14 bases lying between them. The germline V gene has CDR1 SGHRS and CDR2 YFSETQ. The CDR3 sequence: CASSTGTSGYGYTF. Written as DNA, the CDR3 is TGCGCCAGCAGCACCGGGACGTCGGGCTATGGCTACACCTTC.

J is TRBJ2-7 and V is TRBV28; TRBD2 matches at 8 bases. The germline CDR1 and CDR2 sequences are MDHEN and SYDVKM. CDR3 size: 13 residues. J gave up 2 bases and V 9 bases, and 6 bases lay outside the gene matches. CDR3 in amino acids: CASFTSGPYEQYF. The CDR3 DNA follows: TGTGCCAGTTTTACTAGCGGCCCCTACGAGCAGTACTTC.

This clonotype was recorded at least ten times. V usage is TRBV6-5 and J usage is TRBJ2-1, with 7 bases that match TRBD2. V dropped 4 bases and J dropped 8; count of bases not matched to a gene: 17. The CDR3 spans 17 residues. Germline CDR1 is MNHEY and CDR2 is SVGAGI. The CDR3 bases are TGTGCCAGCAGTTCCAAGTGGCGGGAGTGGCCAGCCGATGAGCAGTTCTTC. Its translation: CASSSKWREWPADEQFF.

The chain combines TRBV6-2 or TRBV6-3 with TRBJ1-1; 7 bases are a match to TRBD1. The CDR3 is 14 amino acids. After removal of 6 bases from V and 1 base from J, the junction contained 5 bases not matched to a gene. The germline V gene has CDR1 MNHEY and CDR2 SVGEGT. The CDR3 DNA reads TGTGCCAGCAGGACAGGGTCGGCGAACACTGAAGCTTTCTTT. Amino acids: CASRTGSANTEAFF.

This clonotype was observed a handful of times. CDR3 region: CASSLGQGGFGGNYGYTF. The DNA of the CDR3 is TGTGCCAGCAGTTTGGGACAGGGGGGTTTCGGTGGGAACTATGGCTACACCTTC. The chain carries TRBV6-2 or TRBV6-3 and TRBJ1-2, with 11 bases lining up with TRBD1. The J segment lost 2 bases and the V segment lost 4 bases, leaving 12 bases of the junction unmatched. The germline V gene encodes CDR1 MNHEY and CDR2 SVGEGT. This CDR3 spans 18 amino acids.

This chain links TRBV7-2 with TRBJ2-2, with 7 bases fitting TRBD2. V dropped 3 bases and J dropped 5; count of bases not matched to a gene: 9. The CDR3 has 16 residues. CDR1 and CDR2 from the germline V gene are SGHTA and FQGNSA. CDR3 DNA: TGTGCCAGCAGCTTCCGAGGCGGGAGTCGAACCGGGGAGCTGTTTTTT. Its translation is CASSFRGGSRTGELFF. Full variable domain (missing parts from reference TRBV7-2 and TRBJ2-2): GAGVSQSPSNKVTEKGKDVELRCDPISGHTALYWYRQSLGQGLEFLIYFQGNSAPDKSGLPSDRFSAERTGGSVSTLTIQRTQQEDSAVYLCASSFRGGSRTGELFFGEGSRLTVL.

This chain connects TRBV6-2 or TRBV6-3 to TRBJ2-7; TRBD1 agrees at 7 bases. With 7 bases clipped from V and 0 bases from J, the junction kept 9 bases outside the gene matches. CDR1 and CDR2 from the germline V gene are MNHEY and SVGEGT. The CDR3 is 15 residues long. CDR3 region: CASIITGTDSYEQYF. CDR3 DNA sequence: TGTGCCAGCATTATAACGGGGACAGACTCCTACGAGCAGTACTTC.

The chain employs TRBV12-3 or TRBV12-4 and TRBJ2-1; 14 bases fit TRBD2. J gave up 5 bases and V 7 bases, and 10 bases lay outside the gene matches. The CDR3 runs to 17 residues. The CDR3 coding sequence is TGTGCCAGCACTACCCGGACTAGCGGGAGGTTCCACAATGAGCAGTTCTTC. Its protein is CASTTRTSGRFHNEQFF.

This clonotype was counted only a few times. This chain joins TRBV28 and TRBJ2-2; D is perhaps TRBD1 or TRBD2 (6 bases each). Trimming left V 6 bases short and J 5 bases short, with 16 bases between. Germline assignment: CDR1 MDHEN and CDR2 SYDVKM. The CDR3 loop spans 15 amino acids. The CDR3 sequence: CASSGGDKRTGELFF. In nucleotides, the CDR3 is TGTGCCAGCAGCGGAGGGGACAAAAGAACCGGGGAGCTGTTTTTT.

This clonotype has a handful of counts. The chain recombines TRBV29-1 with TRBJ2-3, with D maybe TRBD1 (5 bases). The germline V and J ends were trimmed by 0 bases and 5 bases, with 12 bases remaining between them. CDR3 length: 14 residues. Germline assignment: CDR1 SQVTM and CDR2 ANQGSEA. The CDR3 is CSVEDRVGRDTQYF. CDR3 DNA: TGCAGCGTTGAAGACAGGGTCGGAAGAGATACGCAGTATTTT.

A few counts support this clonotype. The gene calls are TRBV5-1 and TRBJ2-3; 7 bases match TRBD2. The CDR3 length is 12 residues. With V trimmed by 5 bases and J by 9 bases, 6 bases remained unmatched. In germline, CDR1 is SGHRS, CDR2 YFSETQ. CDR3 loop: CASSQSGNTQYF. CDR3 nucleotide sequence: TGCGCCAGCAGTCAAAGCGGGAACACGCAGTATTTT.

This clonotype was picked up many times. The chain is built from TRBV4-2 and TRBJ1-2; TRBD1 agrees at 8 bases. The CDR3 has 15 amino acids. CDR1 and CDR2 from the germline V gene are LGHNA and YNFKEQ. Trimming at V came to 0 bases and at J to 8 bases, leaving 8 bases not matched to a gene. The DNA of the CDR3 is TGTGCCAGCAGCCAAGAGCGCGGACAGGGTGAAGGCTACACCTTC. This translates into CASSQERGQGEGYTF.

Only a few counts were recorded for this clonotype. The genes are TRBV12-3 or TRBV12-4 and TRBJ2-3; D uncertain. The CDR3 is 13 amino acids. V dropped 5 bases and J dropped 9 bases, with 15 bases sitting between them. CDR3 in amino acids: CASSNSLLGTQYF. The DNA of the CDR3 is TGTGCCAGCAGTAACTCCCTCCTCGGCACGCAGTATTTT.